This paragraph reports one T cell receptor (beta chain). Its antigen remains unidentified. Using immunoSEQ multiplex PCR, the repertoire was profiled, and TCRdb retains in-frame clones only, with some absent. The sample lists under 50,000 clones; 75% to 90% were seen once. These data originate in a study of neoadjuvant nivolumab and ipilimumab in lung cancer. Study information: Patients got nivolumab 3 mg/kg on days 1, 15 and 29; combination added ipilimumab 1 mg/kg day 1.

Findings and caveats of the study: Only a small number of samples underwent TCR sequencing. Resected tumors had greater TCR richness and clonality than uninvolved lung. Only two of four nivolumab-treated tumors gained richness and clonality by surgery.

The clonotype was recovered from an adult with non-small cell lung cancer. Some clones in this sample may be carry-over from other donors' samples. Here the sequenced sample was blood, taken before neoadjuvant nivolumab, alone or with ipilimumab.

DNA of the CDR3: TGTGCCAGCAGAACCCCGGGACTAGTCCTGTACTTC. As protein: CASRTPGLVLYF. The V gene is TRBV2, the J gene TRBJ2-7; 8 positions match TRBD2. Germline-derived CDR1 and CDR2 are SNHLY and FYNNEI. With 6 bases clipped from V and 12 bases from J, the junction kept 10 bases outside the gene matches. CDR3 length equals 12 residues.